The 27 T cell receptor beta chains in this list originate from one sample, sequenced in a study of response to subunit inactivated influenza vaccine. TCRdb ran MiXCR on the RT-PCR reads and lists one entry per CDR3 protein. The table shows a few hundred thousand distinct CDR3 sequences, with around 13% occurring only once. This specimen was PBMCs from blood, taken roughly 12 days after vaccination. These receptors originate from a man between 50 and 59 years old who received an inactivated influenza vaccine.

This clonotype was seen many times. V gene TRBV30 combines with J gene TRBJ2-1, with 10 positions matching TRBD2. Germline CDR1 is GTSNPN and CDR2 is SVGIG (reference sequence). CDR3 length: 16 amino acids. Losses at the gene ends were 0 bases for V and 8 bases for J; bases not matched to a gene: 10. The chain's CDR3 is CAWSVGSAGGGHEQFF. DNA of the CDR3: TGTGCCTGGAGTGTAGGCTCAGCGGGAGGGGGGCATGAGCAGTTCTTC. Full variable domain (missing parts from reference TRBV30 and TRBJ2-1): SQTIHQWPATLVQPVGSPLSLECTVEGTSNPNLYWYRQAAGRGLQLLFYSVGIGQISSEVPQNLSASRPQDRQFILSSKKLLLSDSGFYLCAWSVGSAGGGHEQFFGPGTRLTVL.

This clonotype was seen a handful of times. The genes are TRBV5-1 and TRBJ2-1, with a tentative D call TRBD2 (5 bases). The ends were cut back, 1 base at V and 3 bases at J, with 14 bases in the middle. Germline V CDR1 and CDR2: SGHRS, YFSETQ. The CDR3 is 16 residues long. CDR3 bases: TGCGCCAGCAGCTTGAAGGTGGAGGAAATCTACAATGAGCAGTTCTTC. As protein: CASSLKVEEIYNEQFF.

The CDR3 nucleotides are TGCAGTGCTAGACCTTGGGCAGATTCTGAAGCTTTCTTT. It codes for CSARPWADSEAFF. This chain connects TRBV20-1 to TRBJ1-1; D ambiguous. This CDR3 contains 13 residues. Germline CDR1 and CDR2: DFQATT and SNEGSKA (reference sequence). Trimming left V 2 bases short and J 6 bases short, with 13 bases between.

This clonotype was observed at least ten times. This chain connects TRBV5-1 to TRBJ1-6; a weak D match, TRBD1 (5 bases). The CDR3 has 17 residues. Germline V gene lookup returns CDR1 SGHRS and CDR2 YFSETQ. The V end lost 3 bases, the J end lost 0 bases, and 13 bases lay between the germline ends. The CDR3 spells CASSSGLLDSYNSPLHF. In DNA, the CDR3 is TGCGCCAGCAGCTCGGGACTGCTAGACTCCTATAATTCACCCCTCCACTTT. The full variable domain, completed using reference TRBV5-1 and TRBJ1-6, is KAGVTQTPRYLIKTRGQQVTLSCSPISGHRSVSWYQQTPGQGLQFLFEYFSETQRNKGNFPGRFSGRQFSNSRSEMNVSTLELGDSALYLCASSSGLLDSYNSPLHFGNGTRLTVT.

This clonotype was seen more than once but under ten times. The genes are TRBV5-6 and TRBJ2-7; D tentatively fits TRBD1 or TRBD2 (6 bases each). Trimming took off 2 bases at V and 4 bases at J, with 16 bases between the two ends. The CDR3 totals 15 residues. Germline CDR1 and CDR2: SGHDT and YYEEEE. The CDR3 loop reads CASSFSGGRDYEQYF. The CDR3 DNA reads as TGTGCCAGCAGCTTTTCCGGGGGCCGCGATTACGAGCAGTACTTC. The variable domain in full, completed from reference TRBV5-6 and TRBJ2-7, reads DAGVTQSPTHLIKTRGQQVTLRCSPKSGHDTVSWYQQALGQGPQFIFQYYEEEERQRGNFPDRFSGHQFPNYSSELNVNALLLGDSALYLCASSFSGGRDYEQYFGPGTRLTVT.

This clonotype turned up a few times. This chain uses TRBV12-3 or TRBV12-4 with TRBJ2-1, with D perhaps matching TRBD1 (6 bases). CDR3 length: 16 residues. Trimming took 5 bases from V and 6 from J, leaving 20 bases between them. The CDR3 sequence is CASSPLTGRMINEQFF. CDR3 coding DNA: TGTGCCAGCAGTCCTCTTACAGGGAGAATGATCAATGAGCAGTTCTTC.

This clonotype was seen at least ten times. The rearrangement joins TRBV7-2 to TRBJ2-7, with D unresolved. V shed 5 bases and J shed 4 bases, with 18 bases lying between them. This CDR3 region has 15 residues. Germline values: CDR1 SGHTA, CDR2 FQGNSA. Here the CDR3 DNA reads TGTGCCAGCAGCCATCCCGGAGCCGTAATGTACGAGCAGTACTTC. Residues: CASSHPGAVMYEQYF.

This clonotype appeared a few times. The chain employs TRBV7-6 and TRBJ2-3; TRBD2 matches 7 bases. J lost 0 bases, V lost 0 bases, and 3 bases had no gene match. The CDR3 totals 16 residues. Per the germline V gene, CDR1 is SGHVS and CDR2 is FNYEAQ. CDR3 nucleotides: TGTGCCAGCAGCTTAGCCGGACTAGAGAGCACAGATACGCAGTATTTT. This translates into CASSLAGLESTDTQYF.

The chain joins TRBV21-1 to TRBJ2-1. TRBV21-1 is a pseudogene. The CDR3 extends over 14 amino acids. The CDR3 is CASSKVRRGNEQFF. CDR3 DNA sequence: TGTGCCAGCAGCAAAGTCCGTCGGGGCAATGAGCAGTTCTTC.

V and J are TRBV20-1 and TRBJ2-2; D ambiguous. V shed 6 bases and J shed 2 bases, with 13 bases lying between them. The germline CDR1 and CDR2 sequences are DFQATT and SNEGSKA (reference sequence). This CDR3 region has 14 residues. The CDR3 is CSATSEINTGELFF. CDR3 in DNA: TGCAGTGCCACGAGCGAAATAAACACCGGGGAGCTGTTTTTT.

In its sample, this clonotype was seen many times. The chain couples TRBV7-6 to TRBJ1-3, with D uncertain. V was clipped by 5 bases and J by 0 bases, with 8 bases between them. Germline V gene sequence: CDR1 SGHVS, CDR2 FNYEAQ. The CDR3 is made up of 14 amino acids. The CDR3: CASSLHGSGNTIYF. Written as DNA, the CDR3 is TGTGCCAGCAGCCTCCATGGCTCTGGAAACACCATATATTTT.

In this sample, this clonotype turned up a few times. DNA for the CDR3: TGTGCCAGCAGCGGGGGACAGGGGGGTGAAGCTTTCTTT. It codes for CASSGGQGGEAFF. The chain couples TRBV7-2 to TRBJ1-1, with 11 bases identical to TRBD1. The CDR3 is 13 amino acids. Losses at the gene ends were 5 bases for V and 7 bases for J; bases not matched to a gene: 3. Germline V gene sequence: CDR1 SGHTA, CDR2 FQGNSA. Variable domain in full (rest from reference TRBV7-2 and TRBJ1-1): GAGVSQSPSNKVTEKGKDVELRCDPISGHTALYWYRQSLGQGLEFLIYFQGNSAPDKSGLPSDRFSAERTGGSVSTLTIQRTQQEDSAVYLCASSGGQGGEAFFGQGTRLTVV.

This CDR3 is CAISESWTGGYGYTF. DNA of the CDR3: TGTGCCATCAGTGAGTCCTGGACAGGGGGATATGGCTACACCTTC. The rearrangement joins TRBV10-3 to TRBJ1-2; 10 bases agree with TRBD1. The V gene's germline CDR1 is ENHRY and CDR2 SYGVKD. V shed 0 bases, J shed 5 bases, and the junction held 3 bases outside the gene matches. The CDR3 is made up of 15 amino acids.

J is TRBJ1-1 and V is TRBV19, with D hard to call. V lost 3 bases and J 4 bases, leaving 9 bases between the germline ends. The CDR3 has 13 amino acids. Germline V CDR1 and CDR2: LNHDA, SQIVND (reference sequence). CDR3 sequence (DNA): TGTGCCAGTAGTATTGGTTGGGGCACTGAAGCTTTCTTT. It is translated as CASSIGWGTEAFF.

This clonotype occurred many times. This sequence joins TRBV3-1 and TRBJ2-5, with D possibly being TRBD2 (6 bases). The CDR3 loop spans 13 amino acids. Germline V lookup: CDR1 LGHDT, CDR2 YNNKEL (reference sequence). Trimming took off 6 bases at V and 4 bases at J, with 12 bases between the two ends. CDR3 nucleotides: TGTGCCAGCAGATCGGGAGTGAGAGAGACCCAGTACTTC. Encoded protein: CASRSGVRETQYF.

In this sample, this clonotype turned up many times. The chain joins TRBV12-3 or TRBV12-4 to TRBJ2-6, with 7 bases identical to TRBD1. After removal of 5 bases from V and 2 bases from J, the junction contained 0 bases not matched to a gene. The CDR3 has 14 residues. The CDR3 is CASSDRAGANVLTF. DNA of the CDR3: TGTGCCAGCAGTGACAGGGCTGGGGCCAACGTCCTGACTTTC.

CDR3 bases: TGTGCCAGCAGCCGAGGCTTCCGGGAGGGCCTTTCAATGCACTACAATGAGCAGTTCTTC. Amino acids: CASSRGFREGLSMHYNEQFF. This chain links TRBV11-1 with TRBJ2-1, with TRBD2 matching over 8 bases. The CDR3 consists of 20 residues. The trim removed 5 bases at V and 3 bases at J, leaving 21 bases unmatched. In germline, CDR1 is SGHAT, CDR2 FQDESV (reference sequence).

This clonotype was counted only a few times. This chain uses TRBV20-1 with TRBJ2-3, with 7 nucleotides matching TRBD2. This CDR3 has 15 amino acids. Germline CDR1 is DFQATT and CDR2 is SNEGSKA (reference sequence). V lost 6 bases, J lost 2 bases, and 11 bases stayed unmatched. The chain's CDR3 is CSARRGGGNTDTQYF. CDR3 DNA sequence: TGCAGTGCCCGGAGGGGCGGGGGTAACACAGATACGCAGTATTTT.

At least ten counts were recorded for this clonotype. J is TRBJ2-1 and V is TRBV7-7, with 7 nucleotides matching TRBD2. Germline V gene lookup returns CDR1 SSHAT and CDR2 FNYEAQ (reference sequence). V shed 2 bases and J 4 bases; nucleotides not matched to a gene: 8. This CDR3 comprises 16 residues. CDR3 in amino acids: CASSLSSSGPYNEQFF. The CDR3 DNA follows: TGTGCCAGCAGCTTATCCTCTAGCGGCCCATACAATGAGCAGTTCTTC.

V gene TRBV24-1 combines with J gene TRBJ2-5; weak D call: TRBD1 (6 bases). The germline V gene has CDR1 KGHDR and CDR2 SFDVKD. CDR3 length: 14 amino acids. The V gene lost 4 bases and the J gene lost 5 bases, with 13 bases spanning the gap. CDR3 nucleotide sequence: TGTGCCACCAGTGACTCAAGGGGGTTTGAGACCCAGTACTTC. Translated, it gives CATSDSRGFETQYF.

The chain combines TRBV5-1 with TRBJ2-1; D is unclear. Trimming shortened V by 10 bases and J by 3 bases, and 8 bases separated the two germline ends. Germline V gene data show CDR1 as SGHRS and CDR2 as YFSETQ. The CDR3 is 11 residues long. The CDR3 sequence: CALWGYNEQFF. The DNA of the CDR3 is TGCGCCCTATGGGGCTACAATGAGCAGTTCTTC.

This clonotype was seen a handful of times. The rearrangement links TRBV29-1 to TRBJ1-2; no firm D call. Trimming shortened V by 4 bases and J by 3 bases, and 9 bases separated the two germline ends. This CDR3 region has 12 residues. In germline, CDR1 is SQVTM, CDR2 ANQGSEA. CDR3 loop: CSVVGRDYGYTF. The DNA of the CDR3 is TGCAGCGTTGTCGGCCGGGACTATGGCTACACCTTC.

In its sample, this clonotype was seen a few times. The V and J genes are TRBV15 and TRBJ2-1, with D perhaps TRBD2 (6 bases). Trimming took off 1 base at V and 7 bases at J, with 14 bases between the two ends. The CDR3 is made up of 15 amino acids. CDR1 is LNHNV, CDR2 YYDKDF, per germline (reference sequence). CDR3 loop: CATSRGASDRNEQFF. CDR3 sequence (DNA): TGTGCCACCAGCAGAGGGGCTAGCGATCGGAATGAGCAGTTCTTC.

The genes are TRBV5-1 and TRBJ2-2; D is undetermined. Trimming took 0 bases from V and 0 from J, leaving 9 bases between them. Germline V gene sequence: CDR1 SGHRS, CDR2 YFSETQ. This CDR3 has 16 amino acids. The CDR3 DNA sequence: TGCGCCAGCAGCTTGGAAGTCAGTGCGAACACCGGGGAGCTGTTTTTT. Encoded protein: CASSLEVSANTGELFF.

This clonotype was recorded a few times. This chain connects TRBV7-2 to TRBJ1-3, with D possibly being TRBD1 (5 bases). The V end lost 5 bases, the J end lost 0 bases, and 14 bases lay between the germline ends. Germline V CDR1 and CDR2: SGHTA, FQGNSA. The CDR3 is made up of 16 amino acids. The CDR3 spells CASSGEGRDSGNTIYF. The DNA for the CDR3 is TGTGCCAGCAGCGGGGAGGGACGGGACTCTGGAAACACCATATATTTT.

The chain recombines TRBV12-3 or TRBV12-4 with TRBJ1-1; possible D gene TRBD1, 6 bases. This CDR3 has 13 residues. V was pared by 6 bases and J by 4 bases, with 12 bases between. The CDR3 region is CASRYGQSTEAFF. The CDR3 region has the DNA TGTGCCAGCAGATACGGACAGTCCACTGAAGCTTTCTTT.

V is TRBV19 and J is TRBJ2-1; 7 bases align to TRBD2. This CDR3 region has 15 residues. CDR1 and CDR2 (germline): LNHDA, SQIVND (reference sequence). J gave up 1 base and V 5 bases, and 5 bases lay outside the gene matches. The CDR3 is CASSWAGASYNEQFF. DNA of the CDR3: TGTGCCAGTAGTTGGGCGGGAGCGTCCTACAATGAGCAGTTCTTC.